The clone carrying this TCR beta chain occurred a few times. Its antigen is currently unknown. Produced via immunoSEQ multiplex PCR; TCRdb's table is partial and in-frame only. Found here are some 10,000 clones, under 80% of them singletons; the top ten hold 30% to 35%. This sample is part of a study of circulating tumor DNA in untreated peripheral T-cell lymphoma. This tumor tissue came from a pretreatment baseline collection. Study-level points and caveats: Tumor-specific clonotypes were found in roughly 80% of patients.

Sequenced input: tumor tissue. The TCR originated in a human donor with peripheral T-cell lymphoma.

CDR3: CASSRGWNQPQHF. DNA for the CDR3: TGTGCCAGCAGCCGGGGGTGGAATCAGCCCCAGCATTTT. This rearrangement joins TRBV16 to TRBJ1-5; the D gene is possibly TRBD1 (5 bases). CDR1 and CDR2 (germline): KGHSY, FQNENV. V was pared by 4 bases and J by 4 bases, with 8 bases between. The CDR3 length is 13 residues.